The source of this T cell receptor beta chain is a study of blood T cell repertoires in COVID-19. This study enrolled people aged roughly 18 to 89 from about 24 US geographic areas. Cohorts were determined from participant-reported clinical history. Trimming removed 7 bases from V and 10 bases from J, with 11 bases in between. This CDR3 is built from 11 residues. Per the germline V gene, CDR1 is MDHEN and CDR2 is SYDVKM. This clone has only one observation. The repertoire was sequenced with immunoSEQ multiplex PCR; TCRdb's copy has only in-frame clones and lacks some. The sample comprises under 250,000 clones, 75% to 90% of which are singletons, and roughly 3.7% rests with the top ten.

The sequence derives from a woman between 25 and 40 years old who had been exposed to COVID-19. The specimen was PBMCs or T cells enriched from blood (not recorded which). This chain links TRBV28 with TRBJ1-5; D is unclear. DNA for the CDR3: TGTGCCAGCACAGATAGCCTACCCCAGCATTTT. Translation gives CASTDSLPQHF.